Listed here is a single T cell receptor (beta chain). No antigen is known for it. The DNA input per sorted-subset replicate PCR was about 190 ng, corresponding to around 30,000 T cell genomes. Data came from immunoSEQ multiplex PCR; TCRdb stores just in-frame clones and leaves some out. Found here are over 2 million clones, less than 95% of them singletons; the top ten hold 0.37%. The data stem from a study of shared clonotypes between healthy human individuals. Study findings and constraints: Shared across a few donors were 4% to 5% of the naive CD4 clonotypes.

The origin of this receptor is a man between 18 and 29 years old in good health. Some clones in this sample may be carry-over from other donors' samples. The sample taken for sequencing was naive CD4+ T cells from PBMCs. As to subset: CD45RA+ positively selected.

The CDR3 DNA sequence: TGTGCCAGCAGCCAAGGAAGGGGCAGGAACACCGGGGAGCTGTTTTTT. Translation gives CASSQGRGRNTGELFF. The chain recombines TRBV11-2 with TRBJ2-2; D is possibly TRBD1 (5 bases). CDR3 length: 16 amino acids. Germline V lookup: CDR1 SGHAT, CDR2 FQNNGV. V gave up 5 bases and J gave up 1 base, with 14 bases separating them.